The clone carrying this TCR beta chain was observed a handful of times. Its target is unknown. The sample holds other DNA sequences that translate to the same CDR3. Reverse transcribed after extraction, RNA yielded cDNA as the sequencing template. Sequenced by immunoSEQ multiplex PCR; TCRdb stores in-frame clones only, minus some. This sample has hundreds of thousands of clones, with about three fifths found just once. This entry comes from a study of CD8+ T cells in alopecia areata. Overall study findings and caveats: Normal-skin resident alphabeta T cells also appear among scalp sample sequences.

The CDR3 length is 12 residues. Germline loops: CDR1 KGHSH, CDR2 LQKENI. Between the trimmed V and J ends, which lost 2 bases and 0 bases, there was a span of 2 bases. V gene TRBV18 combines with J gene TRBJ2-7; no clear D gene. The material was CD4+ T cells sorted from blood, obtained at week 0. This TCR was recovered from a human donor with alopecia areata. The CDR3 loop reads CASSPSSYEQYF. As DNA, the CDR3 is TGTGCCAGCTCACCATCCTCCTACGAGCAGTACTTC.